These 14 T cell receptor beta chains share one sample of origin, sequenced in a study of early stage breast cancer tumors. Here immunoSEQ multiplex PCR was the method, and the copy in TCRdb shows in-frame clones only, minus some. The sample lists about 53,000 clones, 75% to 95% occurring once. Sequences were obtained from blood. These receptors were collected from a person aged 65 to 79 with breast cancer.

This chain uses TRBV30 with TRBJ1-2; D uncertain. Trimming shortened V by 0 bases and J by 8 bases, and 13 bases separated the two germline ends. Germline assignment: CDR1 GTSNPN and CDR2 SVGIG (reference sequence). The CDR3 runs 13 residues. This chain's CDR3 is CAWSVRLIAGYTF. The CDR3 DNA follows: TGTGCCTGGAGTGTACGTCTCATAGCGGGCTACACCTTC.

The rearrangement uses TRBV29-1 and TRBJ2-3, with D possibly being TRBD2 (6 bases). In germline, CDR1 is SQVTM, CDR2 ANQGSEA. Trimming removed 4 bases at V and 1 base at J, with 9 bases between. CDR3 length: 13 residues. CDR3 DNA: TGCAGCGTTGGGGGGACTGGCACAGATACGCAGTATTTT. This translates into CSVGGTGTDTQYF.

V usage is TRBV9 and J usage is TRBJ1-2; TRBD1 aligns across 7 bases. CDR1 and CDR2 from the germline V gene are SGDLS and YYNGEE. J lost 8 bases, V lost 3 bases, and 13 bases had no gene match. The CDR3 totals 15 residues. The CDR3 DNA sequence: TGTGCCAGCAGCGCCCACGGGACAGCCGAAGGGGGCTACACCTTC. It codes for CASSAHGTAEGGYTF.

The V gene is TRBV5-1, the J gene TRBJ1-1; no reliable D call. The CDR3 consists of 13 residues. In germline, CDR1 is SGHRS, CDR2 YFSETQ. V was clipped by 2 bases and J by 3 bases, with 8 bases between them. CDR3 DNA sequence: TGCGCCAGCAGCTTCCCGGACTACACTGAAGCTTTCTTT. Protein product: CASSFPDYTEAFF.

The chain couples TRBV5-1 to TRBJ1-5; the D is unclear. Per the germline V gene, CDR1 is SGHRS and CDR2 is YFSETQ. CDR3 length equals 15 residues. V was trimmed by 4 bases and J by 5 bases, leaving 16 bases between them. CDR3 protein: CASSPDPGSHQPQHF. The CDR3 bases are TGCGCCAGCAGCCCTGACCCGGGGTCCCATCAGCCCCAGCATTTT.

This sequence joins TRBV7-2 and TRBJ2-2; D might be TRBD2 (7 bases). Germline V gene lookup returns CDR1 SGHTA and CDR2 FQGNSA. The V end was cut by 6 bases, the J end by 3 bases, with 17 bases between. The CDR3 loop spans 16 amino acids. The CDR3 spells CASRQRGGRDTGELFF. The CDR3 DNA sequence: TGTGCCAGCAGGCAACGAGGGGGGAGGGACACCGGGGAGCTGTTTTTT.

The chain has TRBV30 and TRBJ1-4; 7 bases agree with TRBD1. Losses at the gene ends were 2 bases for V and 14 bases for J; bases not matched to a gene: 5. Germline V gene data show CDR1 as GTSNPN and CDR2 as SVGIG (reference sequence). This CDR3 spans 11 amino acids. The CDR3 bases are TGTGCCTGGAGTTTTACAGGGGTCCTGTTTTTT. Protein sequence: CAWSFTGVLFF. The full variable domain, with the rest looked up from reference TRBV30 and TRBJ1-4, is SQTIHQWPATLVQPVGSPLSLECTVEGTSNPNLYWYRQAAGRGLQLLFYSVGIGQISSEVPQNLSASRPQDRQFILSSKKLLLSDSGFYLCAWSFTGVLFFGSGTQLSVL.

V is TRBV7-2 and J is TRBJ2-1, with 9 bases identical to TRBD2. V shed 2 bases and J 1 base; nucleotides not matched to a gene: 6. The CDR3 totals 17 residues. CDR1 and CDR2 (germline): SGHTA, FQGNSA. CDR3 loop: CASSLSSGRQSYNEQFF. CDR3 DNA sequence: TGTGCCAGCAGCTTAAGTAGCGGGAGACAATCCTACAATGAGCAGTTCTTC.

This chain connects TRBV5-1 to TRBJ1-1; 8 bases align to TRBD1. The CDR3 is made up of 15 amino acids. J gave up 4 bases and V 2 bases, and 7 bases lay outside the gene matches. Per the germline V gene, CDR1 is SGHRS and CDR2 is YFSETQ. In DNA, the CDR3 is TGCGCCAGCAGCTTAGGGGGAACAGGGGGCACTGAAGCTTTCTTT. It is translated as CASSLGGTGGTEAFF.

The chain has TRBV6-5 and TRBJ1-5; 7 nucleotides agree with TRBD1. V shed 4 bases, J shed 6 bases, and the junction held 12 bases outside the gene matches. The CDR3 sequence is 16 residues long. Germline CDR1 reads MNHEY; CDR2 reads SVGAGI. CDR3 region: CASSSGSGGGGQPQHF. The CDR3, as DNA: TGTGCCAGCAGTTCCGGATCAGGGGGAGGAGGTCAGCCCCAGCATTTT.

This clone came up a few times. V is TRBV10-2 and J is TRBJ1-1, with D unresolved. V was shortened by 6 bases and J by 6 bases, with 17 bases between the two germline ends. Germline values: CDR1 WSHSY, CDR2 SAAADI. This CDR3 region has 14 residues. The CDR3 region has the DNA TGCGCCAGCAGCCTTGTCGGGGTGATGGCTGAAGCTTTCTTT. Amino acids: CASSLVGVMAEAFF.

J is TRBJ2-2 and V is TRBV7-2, with 10 bases that match TRBD1. The V gene end was trimmed by 6 bases and the J gene end by 0 bases; junction bases not matched to a gene: 7. This CDR3 region has 17 residues. CDR1 and CDR2 (germline): SGHTA, FQGNSA. CDR3 nucleotides: TGTGCCAGCAGACCCGGGACAGGGGCGTCGAACACCGGGGAGCTGTTTTTT. Protein product: CASRPGTGASNTGELFF.

The chain combines TRBV5-1 with TRBJ2-7; TRBD1 matches at 8 bases. J lost 5 bases, V lost 0 bases, and 13 bases had no gene match. Germline-derived CDR1 and CDR2 are SGHRS and YFSETQ. The CDR3 spans 17 residues. CDR3 protein: CASSLEPGGQGFNEQYF. In nucleotides, the CDR3 is TGCGCCAGCAGCTTGGAGCCAGGCGGACAGGGATTCAACGAGCAGTACTTC. The full variable domain, with the rest looked up from reference TRBV5-1 and TRBJ2-7, is KAGVTQTPRYLIKTRGQQVTLSCSPISGHRSVSWYQQTPGQGLQFLFEYFSETQRNKGNFPGRFSGRQFSNSRSEMNVSTLELGDSALYLCASSLEPGGQGFNEQYFGPGTRLTVT.

This clone has only a few counts. The V gene is TRBV30, the J gene TRBJ2-1; the D is unclear. The V end was cut by 4 bases, the J end by 8 bases, with 15 bases between. This CDR3 spans 13 amino acids. Per germline, CDR1 GTSNPN and CDR2 SVGIG (reference sequence). CDR3 sequence reads: CAWTASPADEQFF. CDR3 nucleotides: TGTGCCTGGACGGCCTCTCCCGCGGATGAGCAGTTCTTC.